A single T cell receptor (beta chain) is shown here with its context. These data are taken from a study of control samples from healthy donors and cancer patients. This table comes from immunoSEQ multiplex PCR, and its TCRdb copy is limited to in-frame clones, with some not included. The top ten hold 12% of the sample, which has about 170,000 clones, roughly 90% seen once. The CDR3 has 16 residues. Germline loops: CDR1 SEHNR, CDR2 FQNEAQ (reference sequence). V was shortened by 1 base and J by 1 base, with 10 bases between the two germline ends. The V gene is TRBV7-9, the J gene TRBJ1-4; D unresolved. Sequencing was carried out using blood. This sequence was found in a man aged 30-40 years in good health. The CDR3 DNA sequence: TGTGCCAGCAGCTTAGGAGTAGCCGTAACTAATGAAAAACTGTTTTTT. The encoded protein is CASSLGVAVTNEKLFF. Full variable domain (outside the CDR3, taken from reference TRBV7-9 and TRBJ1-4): DTGVSQNPRHKITKRGQNVTFRCDPISEHNRLYWYRQTLGQGPEFLTYFQNEAQLEKSRLLSDRFSAERPKGSFSTLEIQRTEQGDSAMYLCASSLGVAVTNEKLFFGSGTQLSVL.